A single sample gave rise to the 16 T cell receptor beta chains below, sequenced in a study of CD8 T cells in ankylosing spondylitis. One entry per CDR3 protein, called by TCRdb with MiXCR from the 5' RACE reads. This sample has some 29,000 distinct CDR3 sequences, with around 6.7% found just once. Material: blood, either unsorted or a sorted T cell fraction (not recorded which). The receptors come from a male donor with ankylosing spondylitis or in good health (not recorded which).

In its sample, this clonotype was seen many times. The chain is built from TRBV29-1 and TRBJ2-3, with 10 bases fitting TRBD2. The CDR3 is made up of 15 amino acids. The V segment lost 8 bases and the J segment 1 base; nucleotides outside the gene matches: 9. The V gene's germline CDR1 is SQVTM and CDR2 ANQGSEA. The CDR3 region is CSLSMGTSGTDTQYF. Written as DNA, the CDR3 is TGCAGCTTATCAATGGGGACTAGCGGCACAGATACGCAGTATTTT.

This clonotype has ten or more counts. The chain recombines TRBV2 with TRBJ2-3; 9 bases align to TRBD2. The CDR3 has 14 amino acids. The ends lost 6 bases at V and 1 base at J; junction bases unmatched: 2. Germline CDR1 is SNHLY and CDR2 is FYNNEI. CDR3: CASRRTSGTDTQYF. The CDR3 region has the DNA TGTGCCAGCAGGAGGACTAGCGGCACAGATACGCAGTATTTT.

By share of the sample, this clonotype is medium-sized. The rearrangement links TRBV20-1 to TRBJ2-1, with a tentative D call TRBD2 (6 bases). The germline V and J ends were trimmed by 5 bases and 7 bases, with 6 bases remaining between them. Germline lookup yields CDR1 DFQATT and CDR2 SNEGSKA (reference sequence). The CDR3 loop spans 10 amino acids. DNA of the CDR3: TGCAGTGCTGGGGGGAATGAGCAGTTCTTC. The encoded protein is CSAGGNEQFF.

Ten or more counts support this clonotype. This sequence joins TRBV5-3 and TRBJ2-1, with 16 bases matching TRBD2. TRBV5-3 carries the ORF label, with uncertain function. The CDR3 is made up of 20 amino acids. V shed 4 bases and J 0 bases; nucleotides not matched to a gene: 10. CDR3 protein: CARSPLGLAGGPGSYNEQFF. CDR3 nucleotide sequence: TGTGCCAGAAGCCCTTTGGGACTAGCGGGAGGGCCCGGCTCCTACAATGAGCAGTTCTTC.

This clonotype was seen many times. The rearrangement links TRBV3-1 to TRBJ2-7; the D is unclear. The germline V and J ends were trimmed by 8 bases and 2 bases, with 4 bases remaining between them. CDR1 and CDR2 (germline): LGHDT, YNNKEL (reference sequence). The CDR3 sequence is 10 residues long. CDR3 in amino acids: CASGAYEQYF. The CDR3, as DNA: TGTGCCAGCGGGGCCTACGAGCAGTACTTC.

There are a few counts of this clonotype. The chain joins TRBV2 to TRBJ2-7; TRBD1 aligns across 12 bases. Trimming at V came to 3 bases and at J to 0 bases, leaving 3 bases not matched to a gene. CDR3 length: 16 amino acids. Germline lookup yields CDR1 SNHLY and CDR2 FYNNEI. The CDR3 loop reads CASSDAGQGASYEQYF. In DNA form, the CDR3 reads TGTGCCAGCAGTGATGCGGGACAGGGGGCCTCCTACGAGCAGTACTTC.

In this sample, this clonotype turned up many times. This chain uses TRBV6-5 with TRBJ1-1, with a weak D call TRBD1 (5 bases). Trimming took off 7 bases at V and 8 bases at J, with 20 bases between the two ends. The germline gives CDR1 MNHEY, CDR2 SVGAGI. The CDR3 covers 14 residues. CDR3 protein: CASTQSGSTGEAFF. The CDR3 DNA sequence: TGTGCCAGCACCCAATCCGGGAGTACAGGAGAAGCTTTCTTT.

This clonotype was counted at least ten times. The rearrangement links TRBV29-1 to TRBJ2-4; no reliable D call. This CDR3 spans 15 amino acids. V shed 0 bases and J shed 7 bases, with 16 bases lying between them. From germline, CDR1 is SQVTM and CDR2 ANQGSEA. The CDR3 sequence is CSVEDPGSDLNIQYF. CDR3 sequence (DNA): TGCAGCGTTGAAGATCCTGGCAGCGATTTGAACATTCAGTACTTC.

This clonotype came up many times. CDR3 protein: CASRHLTSGAYEQYF. Written as DNA, the CDR3 is TGTGCCAGCAGACACTTGACCAGCGGAGCCTACGAGCAGTACTTC. The chain is built from TRBV5-6 and TRBJ2-7; possible D gene TRBD2, 5 bases. There are 15 residues in the CDR3. Germline V gene lookup returns CDR1 SGHDT and CDR2 YYEEEE. Trimming stripped 5 bases from V and 2 bases from J, with 17 bases between.

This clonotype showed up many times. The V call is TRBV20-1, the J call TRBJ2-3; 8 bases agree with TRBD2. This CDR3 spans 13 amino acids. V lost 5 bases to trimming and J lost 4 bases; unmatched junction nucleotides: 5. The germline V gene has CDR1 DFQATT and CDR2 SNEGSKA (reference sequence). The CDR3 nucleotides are TGCAGTGCTCCGGGGGGGACCCCAGATACGCAGTATTTT. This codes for CSAPGGTPDTQYF.

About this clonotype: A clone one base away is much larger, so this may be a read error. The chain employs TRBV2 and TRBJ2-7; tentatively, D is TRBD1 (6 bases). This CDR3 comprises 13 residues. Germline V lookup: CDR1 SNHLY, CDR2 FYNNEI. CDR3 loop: CASRGGVTYKQYF. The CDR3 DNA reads TGTGCCAGCAGAGGGGGTGTAACCTACAAGCAGTACTTC.

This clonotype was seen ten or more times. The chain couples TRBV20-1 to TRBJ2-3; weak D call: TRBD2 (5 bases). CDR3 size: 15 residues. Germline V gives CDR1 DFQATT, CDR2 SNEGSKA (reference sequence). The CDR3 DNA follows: TGCAGCGCAGGAGCGGAAACGACTAGCACAGATACGCAGTATTTT. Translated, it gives CSAGAETTSTDTQYF.

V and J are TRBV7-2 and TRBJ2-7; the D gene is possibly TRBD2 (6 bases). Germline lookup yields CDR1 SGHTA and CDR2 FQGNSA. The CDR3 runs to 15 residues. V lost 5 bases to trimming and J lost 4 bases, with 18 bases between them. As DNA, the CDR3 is TGTGCCAGCAGCCGAACCGGGACGGGAGTGTACGAGCAGTACTTC. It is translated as CASSRTGTGVYEQYF.

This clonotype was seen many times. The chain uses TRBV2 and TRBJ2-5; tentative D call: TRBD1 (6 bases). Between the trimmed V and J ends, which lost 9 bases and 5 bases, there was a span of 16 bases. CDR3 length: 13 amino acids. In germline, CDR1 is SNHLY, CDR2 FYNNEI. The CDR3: CARDSLGVETQYF. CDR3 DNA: TGTGCCAGGGACAGTCTAGGTGTGGAGACCCAGTACTTC.

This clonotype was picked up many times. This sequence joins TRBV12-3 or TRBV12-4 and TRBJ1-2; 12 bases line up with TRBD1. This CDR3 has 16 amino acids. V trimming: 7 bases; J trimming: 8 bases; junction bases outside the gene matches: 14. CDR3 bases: TGTGCCAGCACCTCCGGGACAGGGGGCCATCGGAAGGGCTACACCTTC. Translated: CASTSGTGGHRKGYTF.

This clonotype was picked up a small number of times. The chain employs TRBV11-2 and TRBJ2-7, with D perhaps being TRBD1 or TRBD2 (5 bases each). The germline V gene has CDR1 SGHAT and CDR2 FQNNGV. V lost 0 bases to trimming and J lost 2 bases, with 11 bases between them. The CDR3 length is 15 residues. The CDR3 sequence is CASSLERAGPYEQYF. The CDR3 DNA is TGTGCCAGCAGCTTAGAGAGGGCAGGGCCCTACGAGCAGTACTTC.